This T cell receptor (beta chain) comes out of a study of blood T cell repertoires in COVID-19. Repertoires were generated with immunoSEQ multiplex PCR, while TCRdb's copy carries only in-frame clones and drops some. The data contain tens of thousands of clones, roughly nine tenths of them singletons. Looked up from germline, CDR1 is SEHNR and CDR2 is FQNEAQ (reference sequence). The V gene lost 7 bases and the J gene lost 0 bases, with 12 bases spanning the gap. This CDR3 region has 14 residues. Sequences were obtained from peripheral blood. The TCR was taken from an older man in a cohort sampled during active COVID-19. The V gene is TRBV7-9, the J gene TRBJ1-1, with D unresolved. The CDR3 DNA is TGTGCCAGCACCCTCGCCGGGATGAACACTGAAGCTTTCTTT. Amino acid sequence: CASTLAGMNTEAFF.